This paragraph covers one T cell receptor (beta chain) sequence. Study processing details: Counts of nucleated cells, estimated from reference gene primer amplification, were obtained. Sequencing was performed with immunoSEQ multiplex PCR; in TCRdb, only in-frame clones are kept and a portion is missing. V, J and clone size are those of that table, while D and trimming were read from the DNA. The profile shows approximately 100,000 clones, approximately 80% of them singletons. This specimen belongs to a study of blood T cell repertoires in COVID-19. Study-level background: Both acute and convalescent COVID-19 samples were obtained from the United States, Italy and Spain. T cells, B-cell-depleted T cells, or PBMCs supplied cDNA or gDNA.

The CDR3 covers 14 residues. Per germline, CDR1 MNHEY and CDR2 SMNVEV (reference sequence). Trimming left V 3 bases short and J 5 bases short, with 14 bases between. Sequencing input: peripheral blood. The chain has TRBV27 and TRBJ2-7; D might be TRBD1 (6 bases). The clonotype comes from an older woman with acute or convalescent COVID-19. The CDR3 sequence is CASSFQGSLNEQYF. CDR3 DNA: TGTGCCAGCAGTTTCCAGGGGAGTTTGAACGAGCAGTACTTC.